The 30 T cell receptor beta chains presented below share a single source sample, sequenced in a study of T cells in Graves' hyperthyroidism and ophthalmopathy. There were TCR beta CDR3 regions amplified from RNA transcripts. Carried out on the TCR CDR3, a first-round RT-PCR used the HTBI primer set. TCRdb called the multiplex PCR reads again in MiXCR, with one record for every CDR3 protein. The repertoire includes 500,000 or so distinct CDR3 sequences, around 16% of them detected once, and about 29% sits in the top ten. Specimen: blood. The receptors shown here come from a woman in her thirties with Graves' ophthalmopathy.

This clonotype appeared many times. The rearrangement links TRBV6-1 to TRBJ1-5; perhaps TRBD1 as D (6 bases). The V gene lost 7 bases and the J gene lost 2 bases, with 21 bases spanning the gap. Germline V gives CDR1 MNHNS, CDR2 SASEGT. This CDR3 contains 17 residues. CDR3 region: CASMDSTGFSGNQPQHF. The CDR3 DNA is TGTGCCAGCATGGATAGTACAGGGTTCAGCGGCAATCAGCCCCAGCATTTT.

In this sample, this clonotype turned up many times. The chain is built from TRBV29-1 and TRBJ2-7; no definite D call. The CDR3 covers 11 residues. V lost 7 bases to trimming and J lost 4 bases, with 11 bases between them. CDR1 and CDR2 from the germline V gene are SQVTM and ANQGSEA. CDR3 sequence reads: CSGRAEYEQYF. In DNA, the CDR3 is TGCAGCGGACGGGCAGAGTACGAGCAGTACTTC.

This chain uses TRBV27 with TRBJ2-2; 7 bases map to TRBD2. From germline, CDR1 is MNHEY and CDR2 SMNVEV (reference sequence). V shed 2 bases and J 6 bases; nucleotides not matched to a gene: 9. The CDR3 is 16 amino acids. The CDR3 protein is CASSLISPAGAGELFF. As DNA, the CDR3 is TGTGCCAGCAGTTTAATTTCTCCCGCGGGGGCCGGGGAGCTGTTTTTT.

This clonotype has a single count. One end of the junction fails to match germline, which may point to a read error. This chain joins TRBV5-1 and TRBJ2-1, with D perhaps matching TRBD1 or TRBD2 (6 bases each). The germline V gene has CDR1 SGHRS and CDR2 YFSETQ. CDR3 length: 15 residues. CDR3 in DNA: TGCGCCAGCAGCCTGGAATGGTCCGGGGGCAATGAGCAGCTCTTC. Translated, it gives CASSLEWSGGNEQLF.

This clonotype was detected only a few times. A much larger clonotype is one base distant, so this may be a read error. The chain has TRBV30 and TRBJ1-1; no clear D. Germline loops: CDR1 GTSNPN, CDR2 SVGIG (reference sequence). Trimming left V 0 bases short and J 4 bases short, with 9 bases between. The length of the CDR3 is 13 residues. The CDR3 loop is CAWSVRKSTEAFF. The CDR3 DNA reads as TGTGCCTGGAGTGTGAGGAAGAGCACTGAAGCTTTCTTT.

There are a few counts of this clonotype. V is TRBV4-3 and J is TRBJ2-2; 10 nucleotides match TRBD2. The J segment lost 4 bases and the V segment lost 0 bases, leaving 11 bases of the junction unmatched. The CDR3 is 19 amino acids. Germline V lookup: CDR1 LGHNA, CDR2 YSLEER. The DNA of the CDR3 is TGCGCCAGCAGCCAAGATCGGTTCCTAGCGGGAGCGGGCACCGGGGAGCTGTTTTTT. Its protein product is CASSQDRFLAGAGTGELFF.

This clonotype has a count of ten or more. The chain links TRBV28 to TRBJ2-7; the D gene is possibly TRBD1 (6 bases). Looked up from germline, CDR1 is MDHEN and CDR2 is SYDVKM. The CDR3 runs 15 residues. The V and J ends lost 6 bases and 1 base respectively, with 16 bases between them. The CDR3 DNA follows: TGTGCCAGCAGACTACAGGGTTCGGGGTCCTACGAGCAGTACTTC. Its translation: CASRLQGSGSYEQYF. The whole variable domain, filled in from reference TRBV28 and TRBJ2-7, reads DVKVTQSSRYLVKRTGEKVFLECVQDMDHENMFWYRQDPGLGLRLIYFSYDVKMKEKGDIPEGYSVSREKKERFSLILESASTNQTSMYLCASRLQGSGSYEQYFGPGTRLTVT.

This clonotype was seen a handful of times. The chain joins TRBV29-1 to TRBJ1-5; perhaps TRBD1 as D (6 bases). Germline CDR1 SQVTM, CDR2 ANQGSEA. Trimming removed 6 bases at V and 0 bases at J, with 15 bases between. The CDR3 loop spans 15 amino acids. The CDR3 nucleotides read TGCAGCGTAAAAACAGGGTTCAATAGCAATCAGCCCCAGCATTTT. Its translation: CSVKTGFNSNQPQHF. Based on the CDR3 plus reference TRBV29-1 and TRBJ1-5, the full variable domain is SAVISQKPSRDICQRGTSLTIQCQVDSQVTMMFWYRQQPGQSLTLIATANQGSEATYESGFVIDKFPISRPNLTFSTLTVSNMSPEDSSIYLCSVKTGFNSNQPQHFGDGTRLSIL.

The chain links TRBV10-3 to TRBJ1-1, with D uncertain. Between the trimmed V and J ends, which lost 6 bases and 4 bases, there was a span of 12 bases. The CDR3 sequence is 13 residues long. Germline loops: CDR1 ENHRY, CDR2 SYGVKD. The CDR3 protein is CAIRPPDGTEAFF. In nucleotides, the CDR3 is TGTGCCATCAGGCCCCCAGATGGCACTGAAGCTTTCTTT.

The table lists this clonotype with a few counts. The chain has TRBV4-1 and TRBJ2-2; 8 positions agree with TRBD2. Germline values: CDR1 MGHRA, CDR2 YSYEKL. The ends lost 6 bases at V and 5 bases at J; junction bases unmatched: 8. CDR3 length equals 15 residues. Written as DNA, the CDR3 is TGCGCCAGCAGGCCCCCAGCGGGAGCTACCGGGGAGCTGTTTTTT. This codes for CASRPPAGATGELFF.

This clonotype was seen repeatedly, ten times or more. V usage is TRBV20-1 and J usage is TRBJ1-2, with D possibly being TRBD1 (5 bases). Looked up from germline, CDR1 is DFQATT and CDR2 is SNEGSKA (reference sequence). This CDR3 is 13 amino acids long. V lost 5 bases to trimming and J lost 8 bases, with 18 bases between them. The CDR3 nucleotides read TGCAGTGCTGAAACTAGGGAGGGGAACGGCTACACCTTC. Its translation is CSAETREGNGYTF.

The table lists this clonotype with many counts. The chain links TRBV11-2 to TRBJ1-2; D may be TRBD1 (5 bases). The CDR3 runs to 19 residues. Per the germline V gene, CDR1 is SGHAT and CDR2 is FQNNGV. Trimming took 1 base from V and 3 from J, leaving 24 bases between them. The CDR3: CASSLAPRGRPGTDYGYTF. The CDR3 coding sequence is TGTGCCAGCAGCTTAGCCCCCAGAGGACGTCCCGGGACTGACTATGGCTACACCTTC.

This chain links TRBV28 with TRBJ2-7; D is undetermined. Deletions cut 8 bases from V and 6 bases from J, with 11 bases between. CDR3 length equals 11 residues. Germline V gives CDR1 MDHEN, CDR2 SYDVKM. CDR3 in amino acids: CASCSPGEQYF. In nucleotides, the CDR3 is TGTGCCAGCTGCTCCCCCGGCGAGCAGTACTTC.

The chain has TRBV3-1 and TRBJ2-6; D not certain. Germline CDR1 reads LGHDT; CDR2 reads YNNKEL (reference sequence). The CDR3 runs 16 residues. The germline V and J ends were trimmed by 1 base and 0 bases, with 7 bases remaining between them. The CDR3 DNA reads as TGTGCCAGCAGCCAAGTTGGGGACTCTGGGGCCAACGTCCTGACTTTC. Protein product: CASSQVGDSGANVLTF.

This clonotype was counted only a few times. The gene calls are TRBV7-3 and TRBJ2-1; no clear D gene. CDR1 and CDR2 (germline): SGHTA, FQGTGA. The CDR3 covers 12 residues. V lost 5 bases, J lost 12 bases, and 14 bases lay in between. CDR3 nucleotides: TGTGCCAGCAGCCCCGGCGCCGCTGGGCAGTTCTTC. As protein: CASSPGAAGQFF. The whole variable domain, filled in from reference TRBV7-3 and TRBJ2-1, reads GAGVSQTPSNKVTEKGKYVELRCDPISGHTALYWYRQSLGQGPEFLIYFQGTGAADDSGLPNDRFFAVRPEGSVSTLKIQRTERGDSAVYLCASSPGAAGQFFGPGTRLTVL.

The table lists this clonotype with many counts. The chain joins TRBV7-3 to TRBJ2-5; D is undetermined. The CDR3 is made up of 13 amino acids. Trimming stripped 5 bases from V and 4 bases from J, with 11 bases between. Germline V gene data show CDR1 as SGHTA and CDR2 as FQGTGA. The CDR3 loop is CASSRTWVETQYF. CDR3 in DNA: TGTGCCAGCAGCCGGACCTGGGTAGAGACCCAGTACTTC.

A few counts support this clonotype. The chain carries TRBV7-2 and TRBJ1-4; 8 bases align to TRBD1. This CDR3 is built from 14 residues. Germline CDR1 and CDR2: SGHTA and FQGNSA. Germline trimming cut 2 bases from V and 7 bases from J; bases unmatched to any gene: 3. The DNA of the CDR3 is TGTGCCAGCAGCTTACAGGGGGCGTCTGAAAAACTGTTTTTT. Protein product: CASSLQGASEKLFF.

The V and J genes are TRBV19 and TRBJ2-3, with TRBD1 as a possible D gene (5 bases). This CDR3 has 18 amino acids. V lost 1 base and J lost 6, with 23 bases in between. Germline V gives CDR1 LNHDA, CDR2 SQIVND (reference sequence). The CDR3 loop reads CASSIGSRDPLNGDTQYF. CDR3 coding DNA: TGTGCCAGTAGTATAGGTTCCAGGGATCCTCTGAATGGGGATACGCAGTATTTT.

This clonotype was counted ten times or more. The chain links TRBV3-1 to TRBJ2-2; D call uncertain. V was pared by 4 bases and J by 0 bases, with 9 bases between. The CDR3 totals 15 residues. Germline V CDR1 and CDR2: LGHDT, YNNKEL (reference sequence). The CDR3 region has the DNA TGTGCCAGCAGCCGAACCCGAACGAACACCGGGGAGCTGTTTTTT. Protein sequence: CASSRTRTNTGELFF. Full variable domain (outside the CDR3, taken from reference TRBV3-1 and TRBJ2-2): DTAVSQTPKYLVTQMGNDKSIKCEQNLGHDTMYWYKQDSKKFLKIMFSYNNKELIINETVPNRFSPKSPDKAHLNLHINSLELGDSAVYFCASSRTRTNTGELFFGEGSRLTVL.

There are many counts of this clonotype. The chain combines TRBV18 with TRBJ1-5; 12 nucleotides agree with TRBD1. The V gene end was trimmed by 2 bases and the J gene end by 5 bases; junction bases not matched to a gene: 7. The length of the CDR3 is 17 residues. Germline CDR1 is KGHSH and CDR2 is LQKENI. The CDR3 protein is CASSPELGQGAYQPQHF. The CDR3 DNA is TGTGCCAGCTCACCAGAACTGGGACAGGGGGCTTATCAGCCCCAGCATTTT.

This clonotype showed up many times. The chain carries TRBV5-1 and TRBJ2-1; 8 bases are shared with TRBD2. With V trimmed by 7 bases and J by 5 bases, 14 bases remained unmatched. The V gene's germline CDR1 is SGHRS and CDR2 YFSETQ. This CDR3 contains 16 residues. The CDR3 loop is CASVRLGLAVDNEQFF. The CDR3 nucleotides read TGCGCCAGCGTTCGTCTTGGACTAGCTGTAGACAATGAGCAGTTCTTC. The entire variable domain, with the rest obtained from reference TRBV5-1 and TRBJ2-1, is as follows: KAGVTQTPRYLIKTRGQQVTLSCSPISGHRSVSWYQQTPGQGLQFLFEYFSETQRNKGNFPGRFSGRQFSNSRSEMNVSTLELGDSALYLCASVRLGLAVDNEQFFGPGTRLTVL.

The sample holds many counts of this clonotype. CDR3 coding DNA: TGTGCCAGCAGCTTTTGGGGGGAGCAGTACTTC. Translating it yields CASSFWGEQYF. The V and J genes are TRBV7-2 and TRBJ2-7; D might be TRBD1 or TRBD2, each matching 5 bases. CDR3 length: 11 amino acids. Trimming left V 3 bases short and J 7 bases short, with 7 bases between. CDR1 is SGHTA and CDR2 is FQGNSA in the germline V gene.

This clonotype was seen repeatedly, ten times or more. The chain has TRBV11-1 and TRBJ2-7; D unresolved. Looked up from germline, CDR1 is SGHAT and CDR2 is FQDESV (reference sequence). V was clipped by 2 bases and J by 6 bases, with 14 bases between them. The CDR3 contains 14 residues. DNA of the CDR3: TGTGCCAGCAGCTTAATACGGATGGCCGCCGAGCAGTACTTC. This codes for CASSLIRMAAEQYF. Complete variable domain (other parts from reference TRBV11-1 and TRBJ2-7): EAEVAQSPRYKITEKSQAVAFWCDPISGHATLYWYRQILGQGPELLVQFQDESVVDDSQLPKDRFSAERLKGVDSTLKIQPAELGDSAMYLCASSLIRMAAEQYFGPGTRLTVT.

This clonotype was recorded a few times. The rearrangement links TRBV20-1 to TRBJ2-3; TRBD2 is a possible D gene (5 bases). Germline values: CDR1 DFQATT, CDR2 SNEGSKA (reference sequence). The CDR3 runs 16 residues. The V end was cut by 3 bases, the J end by 2 bases, with 18 bases between. CDR3 loop: CSASRVEGDFTDTQYF. The CDR3 region has the DNA TGCAGTGCTAGTAGGGTAGAGGGTGACTTCACAGATACGCAGTATTTT.

The chain recombines TRBV10-1 with TRBJ2-1; perhaps TRBD2 as D (5 bases). Trimming took off 4 bases at V and 9 bases at J, with 13 bases between the two ends. CDR1 WNHNN and CDR2 SYGVQD come from the germline V gene (reference sequence). The CDR3 contains 13 residues. The CDR3 loop reads CASSGPGMGEQFF. CDR3 bases: TGCGCCAGCAGTGGCCCCGGGATGGGTGAGCAGTTCTTC.

This chain joins TRBV27 and TRBJ2-7; 13 bases match TRBD2. V was clipped by 4 bases and J by 5 bases; unmatched bases: 8. The CDR3 totals 16 residues. Germline V gives CDR1 MNHEY, CDR2 SMNVEV (reference sequence). The CDR3 loop is CASSYQAGTSGNEQYF. The DNA of the CDR3 is TGTGCCAGCAGTTACCAGGCCGGGACTAGCGGGAACGAGCAGTACTTC.

As regards this clonotype: A much larger clone differs by one base, so this may be a read error. The chain carries TRBV10-3 and TRBJ2-1; perhaps TRBD2 as D (5 bases). CDR3 size: 16 residues. V lost 4 bases, J lost 2 bases, and 15 bases lay in between. The germline gives CDR1 ENHRY, CDR2 SYGVKD. This chain's CDR3 is CAISGSVKRPYNEQFF. CDR3 DNA sequence: TGTGCCATCAGTGGGTCGGTGAAGCGGCCCTACAATGAGCAGTTCTTC.

The V call is TRBV12-3 or TRBV12-4, the J call TRBJ1-3; 8 nucleotides match TRBD1. V dropped 5 bases and J dropped 3; count of bases not matched to a gene: 3. This CDR3 is 14 amino acids long. The DNA for the CDR3 is TGTGCCAGCAGTCCCACAGGGGGTGGAAACACCATATATTTT. Translated, it gives CASSPTGGGNTIYF.

This clonotype was counted a few times. This rearrangement joins TRBV20-1 to TRBJ2-3, with a possible D match to TRBD1 (6 bases). Germline CDR1 is DFQATT and CDR2 is SNEGSKA (reference sequence). V gave up 6 bases and J gave up 0 bases, with 16 bases separating them. There are 15 residues in the CDR3. CDR3 DNA: TGCAGTGCCAGCACCGGGACAAAAAGCACAGATACGCAGTATTTT. It translates to CSASTGTKSTDTQYF.

This clonotype has at least ten counts. The rearrangement links TRBV2 to TRBJ1-1, with D tentatively TRBD1 (5 bases). Trimming cost V 7 bases and J 0 bases, with 9 bases left between them. The CDR3 runs to 13 residues. Germline CDR1 SNHLY, CDR2 FYNNEI. CDR3 amino acids: CASMPTVNTEAFF. For the CDR3, the DNA is TGTGCCAGCATGCCGACAGTGAACACTGAAGCTTTCTTT. The variable domain in full, with the rest retrieved from reference TRBV2 and TRBJ1-1, is EPEVTQTPSHQVTQMGQEVILRCVPISNHLYFYWYRQILGQKVEFLVSFYNNEISEKSEIFDDQFSVERPDGSNFTLKIRSTKLEDSAMYFCASMPTVNTEAFFGQGTRLTVV.